Sequencing of this TCR beta chain was carried out in a study of Ad26.COV2.S vaccination and SARS-CoV-2 variants. TCRdb's copy holds only in-frame clones and misses some; the assay was immunoSEQ multiplex PCR. The data show some 460,000 clones, with roughly nine tenths seen just once and about 1.5% held by the top ten. The CDR3 has 14 amino acids. Trimming pared 6 bases from V and 6 bases from J, leaving 15 bases between. Germline CDR1 is MNHEY and CDR2 is SVGAGI. As for treatment: roughly 20 received Ad26.COV2.S at low or high dose, single or two shots; 5 received placebo; per-sample allocation not given. Day 63 after the first vaccine or placebo injection was the time point for sampling.

This chain links TRBV6-5 with TRBJ2-1, with D unresolved. This receptor was taken from a person between 18 and 60 years old who received the Ad26.COV2.S COVID-19 vaccine or a placebo. This material consisted of peripheral blood, taken in a trial of Ad26.COV2.S vaccine versus placebo. CDR3 coding DNA: TGTGCCAGCAGGGGCCCATCGGGCCCCAATGAGCAGTTCTTC. This encodes CASRGPSGPNEQFF.